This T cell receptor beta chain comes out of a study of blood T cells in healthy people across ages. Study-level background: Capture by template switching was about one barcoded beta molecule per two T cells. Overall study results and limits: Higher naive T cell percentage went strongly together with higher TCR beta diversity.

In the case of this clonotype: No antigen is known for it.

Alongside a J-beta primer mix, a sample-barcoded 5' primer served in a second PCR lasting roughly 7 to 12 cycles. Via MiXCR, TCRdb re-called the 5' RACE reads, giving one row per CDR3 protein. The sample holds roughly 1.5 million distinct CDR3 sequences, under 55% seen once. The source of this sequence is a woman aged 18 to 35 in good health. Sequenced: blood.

The DNA of the CDR3 is TGTGCCAGCAGCGTAGGTGTGGGGAGGGTCCCCCAAAAGCACGAGCAGTACTTC. It is translated as CASSVGVGRVPQKHEQYF. The V and J genes are TRBV9 and TRBJ2-5; 7 nucleotides match TRBD2. The assigned J gene may be wrong: the sequence end matches TRBJ2-7 better. CDR3 length: 18 amino acids. CDR1 is SGDLS, CDR2 YYNGEE, per germline.